What follows describes a single TCR beta chain. Its antigen is as yet unknown. This sample was taken from a study of T-cell memory formation after mild COVID-19. General study findings and limits: Shrinking CD4+ clones were chiefly CM and EM; CD8+ ones were chiefly EMRA. Memory from before infection featured some responding clones, which suggests cross-reactive memory joined. The study found balanced CD4/CD8 in clones contracting day 15 to 85 and a CD4+ lean in later expanders.

Germline lookup yields CDR1 DFQATT and CDR2 SNEGSKA (reference sequence). The CDR3 is 12 amino acids. Trimming removed 3 bases at V and 3 bases at J, with 7 bases between. One entry per CDR3 protein, called by TCRdb with MiXCR from the 5' RACE reads. The sample contains tens of thousands of distinct CDR3 sequences, 9.3% of which appear only once. The source is an adult woman who had mild COVID-19 (a few samples of this study predate the infection). Cell type and time point are not known. The material sequenced was PBMCs or a T cell subset sorted from them (not recorded which). The chain joins TRBV20-1 to TRBJ2-3; no reliable D call. The CDR3: CSARTITDTQYF. The CDR3 nucleotides are TGCAGTGCTAGGACCATTACAGATACGCAGTATTTT.